This T cell receptor beta chain was captured by sequencing in a study of graft-versus-host responses after intestinal transplantation. Study-level background: Transplant recipients had multivisceral, liver-intestinal, or isolated intestinal grafts. Induction with anti-thymocyte globulin, then tacrolimus and steroids for three to four years, was given to all recipients.

Points from the study as a whole: Detected in recipient marrow were GvH clones, some of which were first observed in ileum or blood.

Profiling relied on immunoSEQ multiplex PCR, and the TCRdb table lists in-frame clones only, not all of them. The repertoire holds approximately 110,000 clones, with approximately 90% as singletons. Germline V gene sequence: CDR1 SGHTA, CDR2 FQGNSA. Trimming removed 2 bases from V and 4 bases from J, with 9 bases in between. The CDR3 has 14 residues. This clone has more than one count but fewer than ten. Its target is not known. The specimen was unstimulated CD4+ T cells sorted from spleen or lymph node cells, collected before transplant. This TCR was recovered from a human donor who was the organ donor for an intestinal transplant. V is TRBV7-2 and J is TRBJ1-3, with D hard to call. CDR3 nucleotide sequence: TGTGCCAGCAGCTTAATTCCGTGGGGAAACACCATATATTTT. This encodes CASSLIPWGNTIYF.